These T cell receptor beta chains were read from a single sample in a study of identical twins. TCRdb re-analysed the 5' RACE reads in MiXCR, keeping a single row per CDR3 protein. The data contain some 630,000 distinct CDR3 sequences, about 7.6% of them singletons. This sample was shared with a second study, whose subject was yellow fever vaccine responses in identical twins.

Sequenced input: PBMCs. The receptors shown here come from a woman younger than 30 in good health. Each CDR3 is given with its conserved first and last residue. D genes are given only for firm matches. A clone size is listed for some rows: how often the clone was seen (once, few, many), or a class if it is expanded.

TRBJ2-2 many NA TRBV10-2 TGCGCCAGCAGAACCTCGGGACAAAGCACCGGGGAGCTGTTTTTT CASRTSGQSTGELFF
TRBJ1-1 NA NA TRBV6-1 TGTGCCAGCAGTGAAGGGGGGCACACTGAAGCTTTCTTT CASSEGGHTEAFF
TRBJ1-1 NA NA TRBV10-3 TGTGCCATCAGTGAGTCGAGGGCGAGGAAAAACATGAACACTGAAGCTTTCTTT CAISESRARKNMNTEAFF
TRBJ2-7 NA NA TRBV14 TGTGCCAGCAGCCAAGTGAACAGGGCCAGCGAGCAGTACTTC CASSQVNRASEQYF
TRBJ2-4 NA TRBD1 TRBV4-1 TGCGCCAGCAGCCAACTGGACAGGGGTCGCAACATTCAGTACTTC CASSQLDRGRNIQYF
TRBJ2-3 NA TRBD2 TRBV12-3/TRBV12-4 TGTGCCAGCAGCGAGCCGGGACTAGCTTCGAATACGCAGTATTTT CASSEPGLASNTQYF
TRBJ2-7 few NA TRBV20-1 TGCAGTGCGGTAACTTCTAGTAGCTCCTACGAGCAGTACTTC CSAVTSSSSYEQYF
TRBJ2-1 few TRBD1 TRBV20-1 TGCAGTGCTACGGATCGGGGGACAGGGCTCAATGAGCAGTTCTTC CSATDRGTGLNEQFF
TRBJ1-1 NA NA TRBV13 TGTGCCAGCAGCCCCGGGGACGGGGCTGAAGCTTTCTTT CASSPGDGAEAFF
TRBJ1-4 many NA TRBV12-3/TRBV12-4 TGTGCCAGCAGCACCGGGGGGATGGGTGAAAAACTGTTTTTT CASSTGGMGEKLFF
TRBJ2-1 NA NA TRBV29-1 TGCAGCGTTGAAGATAGCACTAGCTGGGAGTTCTTC CSVEDSTSWEFF
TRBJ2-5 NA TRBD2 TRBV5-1 TGCGCCAGCAGCTTTGGCCGGGGGGGCCAAGAGACCCAGTACTTC CASSFGRGGQETQYF
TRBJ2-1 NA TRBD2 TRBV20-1 TGCAGTGCTCATGGGACTAGCGTTTCCCATGAGCAGTTCTTC CSAHGTSVSHEQFF
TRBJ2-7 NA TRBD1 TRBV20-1 TGCAGTGCTAGAGATCAGACAGGGGTAAACTACGAGCAGTACTTC CSARDQTGVNYEQYF
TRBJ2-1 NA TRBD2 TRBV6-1 TGTGCCACTCATAGCGGGAGTCGTGCCTACAATGAGCAGTTCTTC CATHSGSRAYNEQFF
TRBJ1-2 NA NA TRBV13 TGTGCCAGCAGCCCCACACCAGTGAACTATGGCTACACCTTC CASSPTPVNYGYTF
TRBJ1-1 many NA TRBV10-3 TGTGCCATCAGTGCCGCAGCAGACACTGAAGCTTTCTTT CAISAAADTEAFF
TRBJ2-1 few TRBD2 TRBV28 TGTGCCAGCAGTTTATATTTTTCGGGGACTAGCGGGAGGGGGCCCCTCTACAATGAGCAGTTCTTC CASSLYFSGTSGRGPLYNEQFF
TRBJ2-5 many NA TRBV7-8 TGTGCCAGCAGCATGACTAGGCGGGTGGAGACCCAGTACTTC CASSMTRRVETQYF
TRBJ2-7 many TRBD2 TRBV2 TGTGCCAGCAGACTCCTAGCGGGCCACTCCTACGAGCAGTACTTC CASRLLAGHSYEQYF